This T cell receptor (beta chain) was sequenced during a study of CD4 T cells in relation to SARS-CoV-2 and coronaviruses (dated by TCRdb to the early 2020s). Describing the broader study: In the ViraFEST assay, PBMCs were cultured with antigen for about eleven days, after which TCR beta CDR3s were sequenced to identify clonal expansions specific to the antigen. A different TCR-beta assay, based on Illumina, was used to sequence expansion assays from other donors in the study. Memory CD4+ T cell crossreactivity between SARS-CoV-2 and common cold coronavirus spike proteins was assessed at the TCR clonotype level in the study. Shared crossreactive spike epitopes were mapped to their HLA restriction using patient-derived lymphoblastoid cell lines. An HIV-1 Nef peptide pool or a culture without peptide was used as the negative reference condition. The Adaptive Biotechnologies TCR-sequencing kit was used to sequence samples from a few pre-COVID donors and the naive versus memory experiments, whereas other data were Illumina-based. The full study reports these points: The study was constrained by small numbers of patients and of tested TCRs. In around two thirds of donors, memory CD4+ clonotypes turned up that crossrecognized SARS-CoV-2 and at least one common cold coronavirus spike. Since the crossreactivity analysis centred on spike protein, crossreactivity against other viral proteins was not assessed. Significantly weaker SARS-CoV-2-driven expansion was shown by crossreactive clones than by monoreactive clones, consistent with antigenic imprinting. Because no donor provided both pre-pandemic and post-infection samples, tracing the source of pre-existing responses was limited.

The receptor library was made with the immunoSEQ multiplex PCR assay. The original pipeline was this. During preprocessing, nonproductive sequences were removed, along with CDR3s that did not begin with C, did not end with F or W, or were shorter than 7 amino acids. The MANAFEST web app was used to call antigen-specific clonotypes on the basis of expansion compared with the reference and with other culture wells. A clone counted as positive if significantly expanded in 2 of 3 replicate wells versus the reference culture at FDR below 0.05. Positive clones also required significant expansion versus all other tandem wells and an odds ratio above 5. Pairwise Levenshtein distance, computed with the stringdist R package after three terminal residues were trimmed from each end, was used as the measure of CDR3 homology. TCRdb stores this immuneACCESS table with in-frame sequences only. Part of the clones is absent; in the studies checked, under half of the shortfall reflects unresolved V genes, and no reason is known for the rest. Clone size and V and J calls were adopted from that table, with D and trimming inferred from the DNA. The sample table shows almost 20,000 clones, and roughly 81% are seen once. 20% to 25% of the sample goes to the ten largest clones.

CD4+ T cells from unexposed donors were collected before the COVID-19 pandemic (2011-2018). After about 10 days of culture, CD4+ T cells were isolated with the EasySep CD4+ T cell isolation kit. As cell number allowed, CD4+ T cells from unexposed donors were tested for reactivity to SARS-CoV-2 S and N and to four common cold coronavirus spike pools. Approximately 2.1 million PBMCs per well were cultured in IMDM with around 5% human AB serum and around 10 IU/ml IL-2. Half of the culture medium was replaced with fresh IL-2-containing medium on days 3 and 7. Triplicate replicate wells were generally used for each peptide culture condition. The leukapheresis product for the unexposed donors was obtained through commercial purchase. Ficoll-Paque PLUS gradient centrifugation was used to isolate PBMCs from leukapheresis product or whole blood. PBMCs were either used fresh in the expansion assay or cryopreserved at -140 degrees C. The QIAamp Micro DNA Kit was used to extract genomic DNA from the CD4+ T cells.

From the cysteine through the phenylalanine, the CDR3 covers 19 amino acids. Left in the record is the CDR3 DNA by itself, 57 bases read in frame from the first base. CDR1 and CDR2 (MGHRA, YSYEKL) derive from the germline V gene. After removal of 4 bases from V and 0 bases from J, the junction retains 9 bases not matched to a gene. Details on this clone: No antigen is known for it. Base qualities are missing; no much larger clone stands one base away.

The rearranged segments are TRBV4-1 and TRBJ2-6, with TRBD1 identical over 10 junction bases. The clonotype was recovered from a human donor in good health. Sequenced material: CD4+ T cells from PBMCs, cultured in vitro. The DNA reads as follows: TGCGCCAGCAGCCCCCTTCTCCGGACAGGGGGCTCTGGGGCCAACGTCCTGACTTTC. This encodes CASSPLLRTGGSGANVLTF.